The next 4 T cell receptor beta chains were all read from a single sample in a study of shared T cell receptors in the human thymus. TCRdb's table, derived via immunoSEQ multiplex PCR, lists solely in-frame clones and lacks some. This sample carries approximately 490,000 clones, approximately 80% of them seen once, and the ten largest clones take about 0.014%. This same sample was also part of a study on human thymus T cells.

Sequenced material: thymocytes. Receptors were obtained from a boy under two years old with a congenital heart defect.

This chain uses TRBV6-6 with TRBJ2-7, with D perhaps matching TRBD2 (6 bases). The V gene lost 7 bases and the J gene lost 5 bases, with 18 bases spanning the gap. CDR1 and CDR2 from the germline V gene are MNHNY and SVGAGI (reference sequence). The CDR3 length is 14 residues. CDR3: CASTDRGTYDEQYF. In nucleotides, the CDR3 is TGTGCCAGCACCGATCGCGGGACGTACGACGAGCAGTACTTC.

This chain joins TRBV5-1 and TRBJ1-5; the D is unclear. The CDR3 is made up of 16 amino acids. V was pared by 4 bases and J by 0 bases, with 14 bases between. Germline assignment: CDR1 SGHRS and CDR2 YFSETQ. CDR3 sequence (DNA): TGCGCCAGCAGCGTTGCCGGTCCTAATAGCAATCAGCCCCAGCATTTT. It yields the protein CASSVAGPNSNQPQHF.

J is TRBJ1-2 and V is TRBV10-2; no clear D gene. Germline V gene lookup returns CDR1 WSHSY and CDR2 SAAADI. Deletions cut 0 bases from V and 2 bases from J, with 19 bases between. This CDR3 is built from 18 residues. The CDR3 sequence: CASSESLANQSPNYGYTF. In DNA, the CDR3 is TGCGCCAGCAGTGAGTCGCTCGCCAACCAGTCCCCAAACTATGGCTACACCTTC.

This clone came up a few times. The chain recombines TRBV5-8 with TRBJ1-5; D is possibly TRBD1 (6 bases). Germline CDR1 reads SGHTS; CDR2 reads YDEGEE. The ends were cut back, 4 bases at V and 7 bases at J, with 18 bases in the middle. The CDR3 runs to 15 residues. The CDR3 DNA reads TGTGCCAGCAGCAAACCGCGGGGGGCGAAACAGCCCCAGCATTTT. Translating it yields CASSKPRGAKQPQHF.